Listed here are 21 T cell receptor beta chains from one sample, sequenced in a study of molecular identifiers for immune sequencing clone quantification. One entry per CDR3 protein, called by TCRdb with MiXCR from the PCR reads. This sample carries about 320,000 distinct CDR3 sequences, roughly 23% of them seen once, and the ten largest clones take under 0.95%. The specimen was naive CD8+ T cells from blood, with Jurkat cell RNA spiked in. Subset here: FACS-sorted CD8+CD4-CCR7+CD45RA+ naive T cells. These receptors were taken from a human donor in good health. Some libraries in this study had Jurkat cell RNA spiked in.

This clonotype appeared a few times. One end of the junction fails to match germline, which may point to a read error. The genes are TRBV7-2 and TRBJ1-1; D not resolved. The length of the CDR3 is 13 residues. CDR1 and CDR2 (germline): SGHTA, FQGNSA. Here the CDR3 DNA reads TGTGCCAGCAGCTTAGTGCACGGTAATGAAGCTCTCTTT. As protein: CASSLVHGNEALF.

In its sample, this clonotype was seen a few times. This chain joins TRBV6-2 or TRBV6-3 and TRBJ2-3; 10 bases align to TRBD1. Trimming cost V 3 bases and J 4 bases; bases outside gene matches: 10. The length of the CDR3 is 17 residues. The germline gives CDR1 MNHEY, CDR2 SVGEGT. The CDR3 is CASSYDGQGVPADTQYF. Here the CDR3 DNA reads TGTGCCAGCAGTTATGACGGACAGGGGGTGCCGGCAGATACGCAGTATTTT.

This chain links TRBV6-1 with TRBJ1-2; 7 bases are a match to TRBD1. The CDR3 loop spans 15 amino acids. Trimming cost V 2 bases and J 4 bases; bases outside gene matches: 7. From germline, CDR1 is MNHNS and CDR2 SASEGT. CDR3 sequence (DNA): TGTGCCAGCAGTGAATGGTTGGGACAGACCTATGGCTACACCTTC. Amino acids: CASSEWLGQTYGYTF.

This clonotype was recorded at least ten times. An end of the junction does not agree with germline; a read error may underlie this. This chain links TRBV12-3 or TRBV12-4 with TRBJ2-1, with D possibly TRBD2 on 7 matching bases. This CDR3 contains 11 residues. The CDR3 nucleotides read TGTGCCAGCAGTTTAGCGGGGGGGCCGATCTTC. It yields the protein CASSLAGGPIF.

The chain uses TRBV5-6 and TRBJ1-5; 9 nucleotides align to TRBD1. Germline V gene data show CDR1 as SGHDT and CDR2 as YYEEEE. CDR3 length: 19 residues. Trimming removed 4 bases from V and 2 bases from J; junction bases left unmatched: 16. For the CDR3, the DNA is TGTGCCAGCAGCACTTTGAATGTAAACAGGGGGCAAGGCAATCAGCCCCAGCATTTT. It specifies CASSTLNVNRGQGNQPQHF.

In this sample, this clonotype turned up many times. This chain joins TRBV5-6 and TRBJ2-7; D gene ambiguous. Between the trimmed V and J ends, which lost 1 base and 1 base, there was a span of 9 bases. Germline values: CDR1 SGHDT, CDR2 YYEEEE. This CDR3 spans 14 amino acids. The CDR3 loop is CASSLKSRSYEQYF. The CDR3 coding sequence is TGTGCCAGCAGCTTGAAGTCGCGTTCCTACGAGCAGTACTTC.

In regard to this clonotype: A read error is possible here, since a much larger clone lies one base away. The conserved phenylalanine or tryptophan is not found at the CDR3 terminus, so this likely reflects a read error. The chain combines TRBV24-1 with TRBJ2-1, with a tentative D call TRBD2 (7 bases). The CDR3 is 15 amino acids. Trimming stripped 7 bases from V and 4 bases from J, with 16 bases between. Germline V gives CDR1 KGHDR, CDR2 SFDVKD. This CDR3 reads CATSIGGGFYNEQFL. CDR3 DNA: TGTGCCACCAGCATAGGGGGGGGCTTTTACAATGAGCAGTTCCTC.

This clonotype has at least ten counts. The V gene is TRBV5-4, the J gene TRBJ1-1; D unclear. Trimming stripped 7 bases from V and 4 bases from J, with 14 bases between. This CDR3 has 13 residues. Germline V CDR1 and CDR2: SGHNT, YYREEE (reference sequence). DNA of the CDR3: TGTGCCAGCGGGAGTTCACCGAGCACTGAAGCTTTCTTT. Its translation is CASGSSPSTEAFF.

There are many counts of this clonotype. The chain combines TRBV29-1 with TRBJ2-2, with 7 bases identical to TRBD2. J was trimmed by 3 bases and V by 1 base; bases with no gene match: 2. The CDR3 loop spans 14 amino acids. Germline V gene data show CDR1 as SQVTM and CDR2 as ANQGSEA. The DNA of the CDR3 is TGCAGCGTTGAAGGGGACTACTACACCGGGGAGCTGTTTTTT. Encoded protein: CSVEGDYYTGELFF.

This clonotype was seen many times. This sequence joins TRBV7-6 and TRBJ2-3; a weak D match, TRBD2 (5 bases). Between the trimmed V and J ends, which lost 2 bases and 2 bases, there was a span of 11 bases. This CDR3 is built from 15 residues. Germline V gene sequence: CDR1 SGHVS, CDR2 FNYEAQ. CDR3 residues: CASSLIGVPTDTQYF. CDR3 DNA: TGTGCCAGCAGCTTAATCGGGGTTCCCACAGATACGCAGTATTTT.

This clonotype appeared many times. This chain links TRBV9 with TRBJ2-1, with D unclear. Per the germline V gene, CDR1 is SGDLS and CDR2 is YYNGEE. Trimming left V 1 base short and J 7 bases short, with 6 bases between. CDR3 length: 12 amino acids. The CDR3 protein is CASSVNRNEQFF. CDR3 bases: TGTGCCAGCAGCGTAAATAGGAATGAGCAGTTCTTC.

Many counts were recorded for this clonotype. This sequence joins TRBV6-1 and TRBJ1-2, with no clear D. CDR1 MNHNS and CDR2 SASEGT come from the germline V gene. V lost 4 bases and J lost 4, with 16 bases in between. The CDR3 consists of 15 residues. The CDR3 region is CASSGTTKWGYGYTF. The CDR3, as DNA: TGTGCCAGCAGTGGAACAACCAAATGGGGCTATGGCTACACCTTC.

This clonotype is a singleton in its sample. The chain carries TRBV14 and TRBJ2-1; unclear D gene. V lost 0 bases and J lost 0, with 6 bases in between. CDR1 is SGHDN and CDR2 is FVKESK in the germline V gene. This CDR3 has 15 residues. CDR3 in DNA: TGTGCCAGCAGCCAAGATCTGGGCTCCTACAATGAGCAGTTCTTC. The encoded protein is CASSQDLGSYNEQFF.

The V call is TRBV19, the J call TRBJ2-5, with D uncertain. CDR3 length: 15 amino acids. Germline CDR1 and CDR2: LNHDA and SQIVND (reference sequence). Trimming took 7 bases from V and 1 from J, leaving 16 bases between them. The DNA for the CDR3 is TGTGCCAGTACCGATGGGCTAGGAATCCAAGAGACCCAGTACTTC. Its translation: CASTDGLGIQETQYF.

At least ten counts were recorded for this clonotype. An end of the junction differs from the germline gene, which may be a read error. This chain connects TRBV7-7 to TRBJ2-1; D is tentatively TRBD1 or TRBD2 (5 bases each). The length of the CDR3 is 17 residues. Germline V gene sequence: CDR1 SSHAT, CDR2 FNYEAQ (reference sequence). In DNA form, the CDR3 reads TGTGCTAGCAGCCCTAGGTGGAGCCAGGGACCCTATGTTGAGCAGTTCTTC. Translation gives CASSPRWSQGPYVEQFF.

This clonotype was counted ten times or more. The chain is built from TRBV4-1 and TRBJ1-5; D is unresolved. Trimming cost V 0 bases and J 2 bases, with 8 bases left between them. The germline CDR1 and CDR2 sequences are MGHRA and YSYEKL. The CDR3 loop spans 15 amino acids. CDR3 DNA sequence: TGCGCCAGCAGCCAAGAAACGCTCGGCAATCAGCCCCAGCATTTT. It codes for CASSQETLGNQPQHF.

This clonotype was seen many times. V usage is TRBV29-1 and J usage is TRBJ2-2; TRBD2 is a possible D gene (5 bases). From germline, CDR1 is SQVTM and CDR2 ANQGSEA. Deletions cut 5 bases from V and 2 bases from J, with 9 bases between. This CDR3 has 13 residues. As DNA, the CDR3 is TGCAGCGTTCGGGCTAGCAACACCGGGGAGCTGTTTTTT. It translates to CSVRASNTGELFF.

Details on this clonotype: This may arise from a read error, as a much more abundant clone is one base away. The rearrangement joins TRBV11-2 to TRBJ2-1; the D is unclear. From germline, CDR1 is SGHAT and CDR2 FQNNGV. V was pared by 6 bases and J by 7 bases, with 10 bases between. The length of the CDR3 is 12 residues. CDR3 DNA: TGTGCCAGCAGGGGCCATAATAATGAGCAGTTCTTC. Translated, it gives CASRGHNNEQFF.

This clonotype was recorded many times. The chain employs TRBV5-1 and TRBJ2-7, with D tentatively TRBD1 or TRBD2 (5 bases each). The CDR3 contains 13 residues. Per the germline V gene, CDR1 is SGHRS and CDR2 is YFSETQ. V was trimmed by 0 bases and J by 5 bases, leaving 9 bases between them. CDR3 region: CASSLAGTDEQYF. DNA for the CDR3: TGCGCCAGCAGCTTGGCCGGGACCGACGAGCAGTACTTC. The full variable domain, its missing parts supplied by reference TRBV5-1 and TRBJ2-7, is KAGVTQTPRYLIKTRGQQVTLSCSPISGHRSVSWYQQTPGQGLQFLFEYFSETQRNKGNFPGRFSGRQFSNSRSEMNVSTLELGDSALYLCASSLAGTDEQYFGPGTRLTVT.

This clonotype was observed a few times. The chain recombines TRBV4-1 with TRBJ1-2; 7 bases match TRBD1. This CDR3 comprises 15 residues. The trim removed 4 bases at V and 4 bases at J, leaving 9 bases unmatched. Germline loops: CDR1 MGHRA, CDR2 YSYEKL. The DNA of the CDR3 is TGCGCCAGCAGCCCATCCGACAGGGACCGCTATGGCTACACCTTC. Its protein is CASSPSDRDRYGYTF.

This chain connects TRBV27 to TRBJ2-1, with 8 bases identical to TRBD1. J was trimmed by 7 bases and V by 2 bases; bases with no gene match: 16. Looked up from germline, CDR1 is MNHEY and CDR2 is SMNVEV (reference sequence). The CDR3 spans 18 residues. The CDR3 sequence is CASSLISPLGTGGNEQFF. The CDR3, as DNA: TGTGCCAGCAGTTTAATCTCTCCCCTGGGGACAGGAGGAAATGAGCAGTTCTTC.